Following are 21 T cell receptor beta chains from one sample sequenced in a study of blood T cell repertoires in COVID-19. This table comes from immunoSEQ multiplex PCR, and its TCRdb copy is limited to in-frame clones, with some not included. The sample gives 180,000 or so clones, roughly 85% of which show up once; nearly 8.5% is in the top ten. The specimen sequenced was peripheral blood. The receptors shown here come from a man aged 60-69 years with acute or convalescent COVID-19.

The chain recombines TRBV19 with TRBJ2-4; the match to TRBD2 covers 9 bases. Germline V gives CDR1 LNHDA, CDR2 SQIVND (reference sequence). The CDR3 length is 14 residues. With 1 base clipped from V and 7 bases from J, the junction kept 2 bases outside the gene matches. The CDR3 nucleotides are TGTGCCAGTAGTATAGGTGCGGGGGGGAACATTCAGTACTTC. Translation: CASSIGAGGNIQYF.

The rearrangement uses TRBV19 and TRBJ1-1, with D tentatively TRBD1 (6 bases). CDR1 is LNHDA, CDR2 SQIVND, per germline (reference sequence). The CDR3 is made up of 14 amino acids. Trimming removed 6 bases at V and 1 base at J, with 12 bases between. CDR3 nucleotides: TGTGCCAGTAGCCGGGAAGGGGGGAACACTGAAGCTTTCTTT. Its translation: CASSREGGNTEAFF.

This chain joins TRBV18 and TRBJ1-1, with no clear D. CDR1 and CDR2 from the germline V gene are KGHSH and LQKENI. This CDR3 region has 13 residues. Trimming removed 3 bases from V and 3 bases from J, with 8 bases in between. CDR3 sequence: CASSPVGDTEAFF. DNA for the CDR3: TGTGCCAGCTCACCTGTGGGAGACACTGAAGCTTTCTTT.

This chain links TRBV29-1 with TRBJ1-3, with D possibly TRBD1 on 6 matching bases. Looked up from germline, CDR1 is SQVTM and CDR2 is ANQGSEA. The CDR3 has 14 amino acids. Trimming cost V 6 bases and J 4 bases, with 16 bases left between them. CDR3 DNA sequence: TGCAGCGTGTTAACTGGGACAACCGGAAACACCATATATTTT. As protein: CSVLTGTTGNTIYF.

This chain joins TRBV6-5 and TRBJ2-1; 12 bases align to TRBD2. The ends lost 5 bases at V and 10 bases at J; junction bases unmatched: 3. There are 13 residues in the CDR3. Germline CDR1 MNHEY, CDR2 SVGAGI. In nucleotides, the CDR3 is TGTGCCAGCAGTCGGACTAGCGGGACAGAGCAGTTCTTC. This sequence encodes CASSRTSGTEQFF.

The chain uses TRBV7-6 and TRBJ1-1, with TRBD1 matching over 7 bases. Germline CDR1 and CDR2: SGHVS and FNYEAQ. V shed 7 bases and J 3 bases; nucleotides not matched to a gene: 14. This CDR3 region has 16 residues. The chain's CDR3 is CASTPRAGGRDTEAFF. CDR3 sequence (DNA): TGTGCCAGCACTCCCAGGGCAGGGGGTAGGGACACTGAAGCTTTCTTT.

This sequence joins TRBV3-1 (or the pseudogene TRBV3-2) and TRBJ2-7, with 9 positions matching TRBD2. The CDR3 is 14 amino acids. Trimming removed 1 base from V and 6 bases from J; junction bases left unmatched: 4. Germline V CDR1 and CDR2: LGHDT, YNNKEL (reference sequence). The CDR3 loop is CASSQGREGREQYF. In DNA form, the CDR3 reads TGTGCCAGCAGCCAAGGGCGGGAGGGCCGCGAGCAGTACTTC.

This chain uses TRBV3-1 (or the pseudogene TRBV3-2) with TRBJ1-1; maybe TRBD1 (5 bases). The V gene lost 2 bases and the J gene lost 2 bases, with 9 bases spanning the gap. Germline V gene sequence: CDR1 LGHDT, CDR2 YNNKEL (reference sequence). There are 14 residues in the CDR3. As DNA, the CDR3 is TGTGCCAGCAGCCAAACCGGGGGTAACACTGAAGCTTTCTTT. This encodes CASSQTGGNTEAFF.

DNA for the CDR3: TGTGCCTGGGACAGGGACTGGGGGGGAGTGTCCCGTTCCGACCAAGAGGCTTTCTTT. Amino acid sequence: CAWDRDWGGVSRSDQEAFF. The rearrangement joins TRBV30 to TRBJ1-1; 7 nucleotides align to TRBD1. The CDR3 totals 19 residues. V shed 5 bases and J 11 bases; nucleotides not matched to a gene: 32. CDR1 and CDR2 (germline): GTSNPN, SVGIG (reference sequence).

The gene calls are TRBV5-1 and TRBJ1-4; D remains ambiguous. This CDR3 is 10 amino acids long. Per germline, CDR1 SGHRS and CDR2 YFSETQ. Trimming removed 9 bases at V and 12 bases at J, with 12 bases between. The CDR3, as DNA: TGCGCCACCCTGAACGGGGAACTGTTTTTT. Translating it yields CATLNGELFF.

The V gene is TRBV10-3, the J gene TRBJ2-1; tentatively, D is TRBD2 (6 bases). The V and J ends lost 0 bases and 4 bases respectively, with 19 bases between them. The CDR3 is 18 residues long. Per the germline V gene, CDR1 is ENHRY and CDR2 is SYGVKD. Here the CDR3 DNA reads TGTGCCATCAGTGAGTCGATGGGGTTTAGCGGATTTTACAATGAGCAGTTCTTC. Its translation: CAISESMGFSGFYNEQFF.

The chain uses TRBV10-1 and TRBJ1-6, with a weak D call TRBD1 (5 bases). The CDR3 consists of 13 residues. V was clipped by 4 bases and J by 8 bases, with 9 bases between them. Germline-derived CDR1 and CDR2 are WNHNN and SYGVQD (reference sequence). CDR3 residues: CASSASGDSPLHF. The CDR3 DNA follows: TGCGCCAGCAGTGCCTCGGGGGATTCACCCCTCCACTTT.

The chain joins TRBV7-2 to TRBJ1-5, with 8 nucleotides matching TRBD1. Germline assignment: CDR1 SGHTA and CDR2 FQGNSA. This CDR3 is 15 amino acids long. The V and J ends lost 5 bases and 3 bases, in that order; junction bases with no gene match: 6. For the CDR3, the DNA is TGTGCCAGCAGCCCCCGGACAGGGTCCAATCAGCCCCAGCATTTT. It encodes CASSPRTGSNQPQHF.

The CDR3 is CASSLPGTRDHQETQYF. Here the CDR3 DNA reads TGTGCCAGCAGCCTCCCCGGGACTAGGGATCACCAAGAGACCCAGTACTTC. The chain uses TRBV11-2 and TRBJ2-5; 8 nucleotides line up with TRBD2. The CDR3 extends over 17 amino acids. V gave up 5 bases and J gave up 0 bases; unmatched junction bases: 11. From germline, CDR1 is SGHAT and CDR2 FQNNGV.

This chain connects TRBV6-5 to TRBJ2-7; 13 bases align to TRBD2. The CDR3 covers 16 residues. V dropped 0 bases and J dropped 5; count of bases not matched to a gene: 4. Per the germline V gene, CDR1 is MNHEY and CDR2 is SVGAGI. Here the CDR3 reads CASSYSLAGGIDEQYF. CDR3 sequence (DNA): TGTGCCAGCAGTTACTCACTAGCGGGAGGGATCGACGAGCAGTACTTC.

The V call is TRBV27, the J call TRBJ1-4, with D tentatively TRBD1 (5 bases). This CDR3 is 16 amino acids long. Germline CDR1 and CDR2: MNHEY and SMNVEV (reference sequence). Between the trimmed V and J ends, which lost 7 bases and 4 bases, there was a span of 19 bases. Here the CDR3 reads CASNPSGGGDNEKLFF. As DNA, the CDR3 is TGTGCCAGCAACCCCAGCGGTGGGGGGGATAATGAAAAACTGTTTTTT.

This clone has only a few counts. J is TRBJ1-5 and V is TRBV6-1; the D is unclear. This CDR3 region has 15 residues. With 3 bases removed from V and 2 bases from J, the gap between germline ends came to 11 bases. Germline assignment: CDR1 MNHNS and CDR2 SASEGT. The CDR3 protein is CASSDGEGGNQPQHF. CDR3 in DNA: TGTGCCAGCAGTGACGGGGAGGGAGGCAATCAGCCCCAGCATTTT.

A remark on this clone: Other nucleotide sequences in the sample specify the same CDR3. CDR3: CASSSRTAYGYTF. The CDR3, as DNA: TGTGCCAGCAGCTCACGGACAGCCTATGGCTACACCTTC. This rearrangement joins TRBV13 to TRBJ1-2; D may be TRBD1 (6 bases). Per germline, CDR1 PRHDT and CDR2 FYEKMQ (reference sequence). The CDR3 runs 13 residues. Trimming shortened V by 4 bases and J by 4 bases, and 10 bases separated the two germline ends. Together with reference TRBV13 and TRBJ1-2, the CDR3 gives the full variable domain: AAGVIQSPRHLIKEKRETATLKCYPIPRHDTVYWYQQGPGQDPQFLISFYEKMQSDKGSIPDRFSAQQFSDYHSELNMSSLELGDSALYFCASSSRTAYGYTFGSGTRLTVV.

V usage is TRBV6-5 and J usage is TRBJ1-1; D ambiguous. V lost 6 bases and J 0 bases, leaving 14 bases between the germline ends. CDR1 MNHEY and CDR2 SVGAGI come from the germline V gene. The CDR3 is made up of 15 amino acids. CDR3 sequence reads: CASRPHRGMNTEAFF. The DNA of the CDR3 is TGTGCCAGCAGGCCACATCGTGGCATGAACACTGAAGCTTTCTTT.

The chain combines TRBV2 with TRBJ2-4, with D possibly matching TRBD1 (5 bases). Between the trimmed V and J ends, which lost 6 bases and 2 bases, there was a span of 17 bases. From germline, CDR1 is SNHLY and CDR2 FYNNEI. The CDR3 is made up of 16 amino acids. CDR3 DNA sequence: TGTGCCAGCAGCGCTGAAAACAGGAAATCCAAAAACATTCAGTACTTC. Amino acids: CASSAENRKSKNIQYF.

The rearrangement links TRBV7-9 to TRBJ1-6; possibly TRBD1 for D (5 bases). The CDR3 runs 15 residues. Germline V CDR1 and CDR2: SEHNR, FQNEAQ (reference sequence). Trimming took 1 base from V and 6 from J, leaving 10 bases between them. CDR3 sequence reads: CASSLGARVNSPLHF. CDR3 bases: TGTGCCAGCAGCTTAGGGGCCAGGGTTAATTCACCCCTCCACTTT. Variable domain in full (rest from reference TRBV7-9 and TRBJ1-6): DTGVSQNPRHKITKRGQNVTFRCDPISEHNRLYWYRQTLGQGPEFLTYFQNEAQLEKSRLLSDRFSAERPKGSFSTLEIQRTEQGDSAMYLCASSLGARVNSPLHFGNGTRLTVT.